This T cell receptor beta chain was obtained from a study of T cell changes during pregnancy in multiple sclerosis. Generated by immunoSEQ multiplex PCR, the TCRdb table keeps only in-frame clones and is missing some. This table holds 50,000 to 75,000 clones, 93% found once. Germline V gene data show CDR1 as MNHEY and CDR2 as SMNVEV (reference sequence). Trimming cost V 4 bases and J 2 bases; bases outside gene matches: 2. This CDR3 comprises 14 residues. The chain has TRBV27 and TRBJ2-7; 10 bases map to TRBD1. The receptor was derived from a female donor with multiple sclerosis, enrolled in a pregnancy study. This material consisted of CD8+ T cells from peripheral blood mononuclear cells, taken in the third trimester of pregnancy. CDR3 amino acids: CASSWTGGPYEQYF. CDR3 bases: TGTGCCAGCAGTTGGACAGGGGGGCCCTACGAGCAGTACTTC.